This T cell receptor beta chain was identified in a study of blood T cell repertoires in COVID-19. Study context: The analysed material was cDNA or gDNA that came from T cells, B-cell-depleted T cells, or PBMCs.

Germline V lookup: CDR1 LGHNA, CDR2 YNFKEQ. There are 14 residues in the CDR3. The V segment lost 2 bases and the J segment 5 bases; nucleotides outside the gene matches: 4. Original methodology: Nucleated cell number was recorded as an estimate derived from reference gene primer amplification. Sequencing was performed with immunoSEQ multiplex PCR; in TCRdb, only in-frame clones are kept and a portion is missing. V and J calls and clone size are given by that table; D and trimming were obtained from the DNA. Of approximately 99,000 clones detected, approximately 83% appear once; the ten largest clones hold 4% to 4.5%.

The source of this sequence is a woman in her 70s with acute or convalescent COVID-19. Material: peripheral blood. The J gene is TRBJ1-2, the V gene TRBV4-2, with TRBD1 matching over 8 bases. CDR3 in amino acids: CASSQPGQGYGYTF. DNA of the CDR3: TGTGCCAGCAGCCAACCCGGACAGGGATATGGCTACACCTTC.